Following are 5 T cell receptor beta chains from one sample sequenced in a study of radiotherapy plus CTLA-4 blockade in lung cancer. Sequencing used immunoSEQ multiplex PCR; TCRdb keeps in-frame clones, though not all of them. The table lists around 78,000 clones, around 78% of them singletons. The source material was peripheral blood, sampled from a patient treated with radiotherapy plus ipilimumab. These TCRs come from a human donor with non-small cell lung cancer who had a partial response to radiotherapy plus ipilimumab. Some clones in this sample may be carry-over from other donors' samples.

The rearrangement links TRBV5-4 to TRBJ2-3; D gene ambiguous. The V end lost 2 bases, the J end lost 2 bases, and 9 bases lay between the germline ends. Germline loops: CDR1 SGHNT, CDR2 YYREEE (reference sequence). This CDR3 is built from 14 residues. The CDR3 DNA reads TGTGCCAGCAGCTTAAGAGGTAACACAGATACGCAGTATTTT. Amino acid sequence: CASSLRGNTDTQYF.

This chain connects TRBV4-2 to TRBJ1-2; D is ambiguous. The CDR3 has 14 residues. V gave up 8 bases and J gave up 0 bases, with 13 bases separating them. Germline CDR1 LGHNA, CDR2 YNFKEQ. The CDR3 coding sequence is TGTGCCAGCGTACAGAACTCCGCTAACTATGGCTACACCTTC. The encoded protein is CASVQNSANYGYTF.

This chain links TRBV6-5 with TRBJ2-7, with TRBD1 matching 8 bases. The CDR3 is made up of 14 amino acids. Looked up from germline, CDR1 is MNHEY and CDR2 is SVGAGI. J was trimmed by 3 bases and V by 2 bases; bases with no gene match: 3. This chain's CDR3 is CASSYRTGLYEQYF. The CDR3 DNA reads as TGTGCCAGCAGTTACAGGACAGGGCTCTACGAGCAGTACTTC.

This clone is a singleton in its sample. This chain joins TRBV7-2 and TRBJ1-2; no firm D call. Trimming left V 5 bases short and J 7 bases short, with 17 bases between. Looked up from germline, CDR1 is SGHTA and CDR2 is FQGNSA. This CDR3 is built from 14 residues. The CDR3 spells CASSLGVGSGGYTF. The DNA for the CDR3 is TGTGCCAGCAGCCTGGGCGTCGGCTCAGGTGGCTACACCTTC.

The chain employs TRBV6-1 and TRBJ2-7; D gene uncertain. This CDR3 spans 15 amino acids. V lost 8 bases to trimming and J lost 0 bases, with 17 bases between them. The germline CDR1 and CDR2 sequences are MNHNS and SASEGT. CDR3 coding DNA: TGTGCCAGCGAGGCCTTCCACGGCGGCTCCTACGAGCAGTACTTC. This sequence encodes CASEAFHGGSYEQYF.